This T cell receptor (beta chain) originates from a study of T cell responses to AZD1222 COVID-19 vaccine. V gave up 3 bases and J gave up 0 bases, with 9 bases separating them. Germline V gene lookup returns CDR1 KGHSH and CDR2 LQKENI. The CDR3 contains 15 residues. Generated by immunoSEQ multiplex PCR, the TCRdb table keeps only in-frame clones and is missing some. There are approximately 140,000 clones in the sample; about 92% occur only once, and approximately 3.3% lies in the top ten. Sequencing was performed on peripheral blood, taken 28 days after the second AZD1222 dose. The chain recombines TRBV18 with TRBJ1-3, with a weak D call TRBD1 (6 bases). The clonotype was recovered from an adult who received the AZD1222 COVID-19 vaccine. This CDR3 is CASSPRTVSGNTIYF. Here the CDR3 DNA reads TGTGCCAGCTCACCCCGGACAGTCTCTGGAAACACCATATATTTT. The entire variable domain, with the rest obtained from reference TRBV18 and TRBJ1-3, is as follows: NAGVMQNPRHLVRRRGQEARLRCSPMKGHSHVYWYRQLPEEGLKFMVYLQKENIIDESGMPKERFSAEFPKEGPSILRIQQVVRGDSAAYFCASSPRTVSGNTIYFGEGSWLTVV.